Shown below are 26 T cell receptor beta chains from a single sample sequenced in a study of PD-1 blockade in classical Hodgkin lymphoma. TCRdb's copy holds only in-frame clones and misses some; the assay was immunoSEQ multiplex PCR. In the table there are 20,000 to 25,000 clones, approximately 70% of which are singletons. Exposure to brentuximab vedotin varied, and each patient had relapsed following autologous stem cell transplantation. The starting material was peripheral blood mononuclear cells (PBMCs), obtained at baseline. The receptors here all came from a human donor with classical Hodgkin lymphoma.

The gene calls are TRBV6-6 and TRBJ1-2; 10 nucleotides align to TRBD1. Germline lookup yields CDR1 MNHNY and CDR2 SVGAGI (reference sequence). J gave up 8 bases and V 6 bases, and 6 bases lay outside the gene matches. This CDR3 has 13 residues. CDR3 DNA: TGTGCCAGCAGGGAGACAGGGGGCGAGGGCTACACCTTC. Its protein product is CASRETGGEGYTF.

In its sample, this clone was seen a few times. The chain links TRBV9 to TRBJ2-5, with 7 bases identical to TRBD1. The CDR3 sequence is 15 residues long. V was clipped by 4 bases and J by 5 bases; unmatched bases: 11. Germline V CDR1 and CDR2: SGDLS, YYNGEE. The CDR3 DNA reads TGTGCCAGCAGCACCCGAGGACAGGTTTTGGAGACCCAGTACTTC. Its translation: CASSTRGQVLETQYF.

The chain joins TRBV7-8 to TRBJ2-1; 12 bases map to TRBD2. With V trimmed by 5 bases and J by 7 bases, 9 bases remained unmatched. Looked up from germline, CDR1 is SGHVS and CDR2 is FQNEAQ. The CDR3 consists of 16 residues. The CDR3, as DNA: TGTGCCAGCAGCCCACTTCTAGCGGGGGGGCTTAATGAGCAGTTCTTC. Translated: CASSPLLAGGLNEQFF.

This sequence joins TRBV29-1 and TRBJ2-7; a possible D gene is TRBD2 (7 bases). This CDR3 is built from 14 residues. V was shortened by 6 bases and J by 2 bases, with 17 bases between the two germline ends. Per the germline V gene, CDR1 is SQVTM and CDR2 is ANQGSEA. The CDR3 DNA reads as TGCAGCGTGCTAGAGGGGGGGATCCCCTACGAGCAGTACTTC. Encoded protein: CSVLEGGIPYEQYF.

This clone showed up just a few times. This sequence joins TRBV11-1 and TRBJ2-1; 7 bases are shared with TRBD2. J lost 6 bases, V lost 3 bases, and 5 bases had no gene match. CDR1 and CDR2 from the germline V gene are SGHAT and FQDESV (reference sequence). The CDR3 covers 14 residues. This CDR3 is CASSLGDYLNEQFF. CDR3 coding DNA: TGTGCCAGCAGCTTGGGGGACTATCTCAATGAGCAGTTCTTC.

The gene calls are TRBV6-6 and TRBJ2-5; D gene ambiguous. Germline loops: CDR1 MNHNY, CDR2 SVGAGI (reference sequence). The CDR3 length is 14 residues. Trimming shortened V by 0 bases and J by 4 bases, and 9 bases separated the two germline ends. The CDR3 sequence is CASSYSLWGETQYF. The CDR3 bases are TGTGCCAGCAGTTACTCTTTGTGGGGAGAGACCCAGTACTTC.

The rearrangement joins TRBV14 to TRBJ1-2; no reliable D call. Per germline, CDR1 SGHDN and CDR2 FVKESK. With 4 bases removed from V and 6 bases from J, the gap between germline ends came to 12 bases. The CDR3 contains 13 residues. This CDR3 reads CASSLTPWDGYTF. The CDR3 nucleotides read TGTGCCAGCAGCCTAACTCCCTGGGATGGCTACACCTTC.

V gene TRBV4-1 combines with J gene TRBJ1-5; TRBD1 matches 7 bases. Trimming removed 5 bases from V and 8 bases from J; junction bases left unmatched: 9. CDR1 is MGHRA and CDR2 is YSYEKL in the germline V gene. CDR3 length equals 14 residues. CDR3 region: CASSFRTGPEPQHF. CDR3 nucleotide sequence: TGCGCCAGCAGCTTCCGGACAGGCCCGGAGCCCCAGCATTTT.

This clone appeared a few times. V usage is TRBV6-5 and J usage is TRBJ2-7, with unresolved D. V lost 8 bases to trimming and J lost 2 bases, with 13 bases between them. CDR3 length: 13 residues. Germline loops: CDR1 MNHEY, CDR2 SVGAGI. As DNA, the CDR3 is TGTGCCAGCCATTCGCCACTTACCTACGAGCAGTACTTC. Translating gives CASHSPLTYEQYF.

The rearrangement joins TRBV5-5 to TRBJ2-7, with D hard to call. CDR3 length: 15 amino acids. CDR1 and CDR2 (germline): SGHKS, YYEKEE (reference sequence). V gave up 1 base and J gave up 1 base, with 12 bases separating them. For the CDR3, the DNA is TGTGCCAGCAGCTTGTCAAGCGTGTTATCCTACGAGCAGTACTTC. Protein product: CASSLSSVLSYEQYF.

About this clone: Relative to the germline gene, one junction end is altered; a read error may explain this. J is TRBJ1-5 and V is TRBV19; TRBD1 matches 9 bases. The germline V gene encodes CDR1 LNHDA and CDR2 SQIVND (reference sequence). The CDR3 is 15 residues long. For the CDR3, the DNA is TGTGCCAGTAGTCCCGGTTGGGACAGGGATACGTTTAGCATGTTT. It codes for CASSPGWDRDTFSMF.

This sequence joins TRBV4-2 and TRBJ2-5; 7 nucleotides line up with TRBD2. Germline CDR1 is LGHNA and CDR2 is YNFKEQ. V was clipped by 0 bases and J by 3 bases; unmatched bases: 4. The CDR3 contains 15 residues. The CDR3 is CASSQDARGEETQYF. CDR3 coding DNA: TGTGCCAGCAGCCAAGATGCCCGGGGGGAAGAGACCCAGTACTTC.

The V call is TRBV12-5, the J call TRBJ1-6, with a tentative D call TRBD1 (5 bases). V was pared by 0 bases and J by 7 bases, with 16 bases between. From germline, CDR1 is LGHNT and CDR2 FRNRAP. This CDR3 has 17 residues. The CDR3 protein is CASGLVLGARANSPLHF. CDR3 sequence (DNA): TGTGCTAGTGGTTTGGTACTTGGCGCCAGGGCCAATTCACCCCTCCACTTT.

This chain uses TRBV9 with TRBJ1-1; possible D gene TRBD1, 6 bases. Germline V lookup: CDR1 SGDLS, CDR2 YYNGEE. The germline V and J ends were trimmed by 4 bases and 5 bases, with 15 bases remaining between them. This CDR3 comprises 14 residues. The CDR3 sequence: CASSLIEGGTEAFF. CDR3 nucleotides: TGTGCCAGCAGCCTCATAGAGGGGGGGACTGAAGCTTTCTTT.

The chain employs TRBV5-6 and TRBJ1-3, with TRBD1 matching 7 bases. CDR1 and CDR2 from the germline V gene are SGHDT and YYEEEE. Germline trimming cut 2 bases from V and 7 bases from J; bases unmatched to any gene: 3. The CDR3 covers 13 residues. CDR3 sequence: CASSFGQANTIYF. In DNA, the CDR3 is TGTGCCAGCAGCTTTGGACAGGCGAACACCATATATTTT.

The V call is TRBV30, the J call TRBJ1-2, with TRBD1 as a possible D gene (5 bases). The CDR3 is 12 residues long. V was shortened by 6 bases and J by 4 bases, with 12 bases between the two germline ends. The germline V gene has CDR1 GTSNPN and CDR2 SVGIG (reference sequence). CDR3 region: CACEQGGYGYTF. Here the CDR3 DNA reads TGTGCCTGTGAGCAGGGCGGCTATGGCTACACCTTC.

This chain uses TRBV27 with TRBJ2-5; weak D call: TRBD1 (5 bases). This CDR3 region has 15 residues. V lost 8 bases and J lost 5, with 21 bases in between. Germline V gives CDR1 MNHEY, CDR2 SMNVEV (reference sequence). The CDR3 sequence is CASGAPGLGRETQYF. For the CDR3, the DNA is TGTGCCAGCGGAGCCCCAGGGTTGGGTAGGGAGACCCAGTACTTC.

The chain couples TRBV27 to TRBJ1-2; D perhaps matches TRBD1 (6 bases). CDR1 is MNHEY, CDR2 SMNVEV, per germline (reference sequence). CDR3 length: 15 residues. V gave up 5 bases and J gave up 1 base, with 14 bases separating them. The CDR3 loop reads CASSTLTGFNYGYTF. The CDR3 nucleotides are TGTGCCAGCAGTACCCTTACAGGGTTTAACTATGGCTACACCTTC.

V usage is TRBV18 and J usage is TRBJ2-7; 7 bases match TRBD2. V lost 4 bases to trimming and J lost 2 bases; unmatched junction nucleotides: 8. This CDR3 comprises 15 residues. The germline V gene has CDR1 KGHSH and CDR2 LQKENI. In DNA, the CDR3 is TGTGCCAGCTCACATCCGAGCGGGGTCCCCTACGAGCAGTACTTC. Translating gives CASSHPSGVPYEQYF.

This chain connects TRBV19 to TRBJ2-5; 7 bases are shared with TRBD1. J lost 14 bases, V lost 6 bases, and 15 bases had no gene match. Germline CDR1 reads LNHDA; CDR2 reads SQIVND (reference sequence). The CDR3 covers 13 residues. The CDR3 reads CASSDWTGLIPYF. As DNA, the CDR3 is TGTGCCAGTAGCGACTGGACAGGCCTCATTCCTTACTTC.

V and J are TRBV2 and TRBJ1-1; D is undetermined. This CDR3 has 11 amino acids. Per the germline V gene, CDR1 is SNHLY and CDR2 is FYNNEI. Trimming shortened V by 7 bases and J by 7 bases, and 10 bases separated the two germline ends. The CDR3 is CASTANLEAFF. CDR3 nucleotide sequence: TGTGCCAGCACGGCGAATCTTGAAGCTTTCTTT.

The CDR3 spells CAISEADRVGAEQYF. The CDR3 region has the DNA TGTGCCATCAGTGAAGCGGACAGGGTAGGGGCCGAGCAGTACTTC. The genes are TRBV10-3 and TRBJ2-7; 8 bases line up with TRBD1. With V trimmed by 3 bases and J by 6 bases, 10 bases remained unmatched. The CDR3 loop spans 15 amino acids. Germline CDR1 and CDR2: ENHRY and SYGVKD.

The DNA of the CDR3 is TGTGCCAGCAGTGAAAGCTGGACCGGGGAGCTGTTTTTT. It yields the protein CASSESWTGELFF. The V call is TRBV6-5, the J call TRBJ2-2; D unclear. With 5 bases removed from V and 5 bases from J, the gap between germline ends came to 9 bases. This CDR3 contains 13 residues. Germline-derived CDR1 and CDR2 are MNHEY and SVGAGI.

The chain couples TRBV2 to TRBJ2-2; a possible D gene is TRBD1 (6 bases). Germline loops: CDR1 SNHLY, CDR2 FYNNEI. The CDR3 loop spans 14 amino acids. The ends were cut back, 3 bases at V and 8 bases at J, with 13 bases in the middle. CDR3 region: CASSDFTGPGELFF. CDR3 sequence (DNA): TGTGCCAGCAGTGACTTCACAGGGCCAGGGGAGCTGTTTTTT.

The chain is built from TRBV9 and TRBJ2-1; D possibly matches TRBD1 or TRBD2 (5 bases each). Germline CDR1 is SGDLS and CDR2 is YYNGEE. This CDR3 has 17 residues. The V and J ends lost 0 bases and 0 bases respectively, with 13 bases between them. CDR3 in DNA: TGTGCCAGCAGCGTAGCTACTAGGGGCGGCTCCTACAATGAGCAGTTCTTC. Protein sequence: CASSVATRGGSYNEQFF.

The rearrangement joins TRBV5-1 to TRBJ2-3; D possibly uses TRBD1 or TRBD2 (5 bases each). The CDR3 length is 16 residues. CDR1 is SGHRS, CDR2 YFSETQ, per germline. The germline V and J ends were trimmed by 4 bases and 7 bases, with 22 bases remaining between them. CDR3 sequence: CASSVSGTVPMNTQYF. The DNA for the CDR3 is TGCGCCAGCAGCGTCTCTGGGACGGTACCGATGAATACGCAGTATTTT.